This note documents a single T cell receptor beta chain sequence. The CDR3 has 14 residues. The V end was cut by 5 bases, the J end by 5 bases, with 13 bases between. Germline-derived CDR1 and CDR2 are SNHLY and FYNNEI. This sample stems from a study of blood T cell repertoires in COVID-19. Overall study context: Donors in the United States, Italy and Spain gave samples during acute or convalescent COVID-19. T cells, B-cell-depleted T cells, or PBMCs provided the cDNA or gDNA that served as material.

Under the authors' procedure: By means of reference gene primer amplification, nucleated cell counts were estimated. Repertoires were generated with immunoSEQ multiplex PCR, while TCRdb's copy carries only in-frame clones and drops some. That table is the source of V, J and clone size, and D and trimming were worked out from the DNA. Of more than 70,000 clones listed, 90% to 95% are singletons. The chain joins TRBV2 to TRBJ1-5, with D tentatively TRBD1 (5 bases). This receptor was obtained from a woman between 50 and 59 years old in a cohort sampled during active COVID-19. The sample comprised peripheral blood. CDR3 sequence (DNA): TGTGCCAGCAGTCGGGACTTCGGGGATCAGCCCCAGCATTTT. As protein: CASSRDFGDQPQHF.